What follows are 10 T cell receptor beta chains derived from one specimen sequenced in a study of CD8+CD57+ T cells in acquired aplastic anemia. TCR beta VDJ and CDR3 profiling used genomic DNA as template. Each CDR3 protein is one row after TCRdb ran MiXCR on the reads. Among 400,000 to 600,000 distinct CDR3 sequences, around 33% were seen once, and the ten largest hold nearly 0.85%. Sequenced patients had shown CD8+CD57+ cell expansion by flow cytometry. The sample comprised sorted CD4+, CD8+, or CD8+CD57+ T cells (not recorded which) from PBMCs. The source of these receptors is a human donor with aplastic anemia.

This chain uses TRBV12-3 or TRBV12-4 with TRBJ2-7, with D tentatively TRBD1 (5 bases). There are 12 residues in the CDR3. The V end was cut by 8 bases, the J end by 5 bases, with 13 bases between. The CDR3 here is CASGRVFDEQYF. DNA for the CDR3: TGTGCCAGCGGCAGGGTATTCGACGAGCAGTACTTC.

The DNA for the CDR3 is TGTGCCAGCAGCCGACTGACAGGGCGAATCGGCAATCAGCCCCAGCATTTT. Translation gives CASSRLTGRIGNQPQHF. The genes are TRBV4-2 and TRBJ1-5, with 7 bases matching TRBD1. Looked up from germline, CDR1 is LGHNA and CDR2 is YNFKEQ. The CDR3 contains 17 residues. The V and J ends lost 4 bases and 2 bases, in that order; junction bases with no gene match: 11.

The chain is built from TRBV6-2 or TRBV6-3 and TRBJ2-7; D unresolved. CDR3 length equals 12 residues. CDR1 is MNHEY and CDR2 is SVGEGT in the germline V gene. V was clipped by 8 bases and J by 6 bases, with 14 bases between them. The CDR3 is CASESVFLEQYF. In DNA form, the CDR3 reads TGTGCCAGCGAATCCGTGTTCCTCGAGCAGTACTTC.

This sequence joins TRBV2 and TRBJ1-2, with D uncertain. Germline assignment: CDR1 SNHLY and CDR2 FYNNEI. V lost 3 bases and J lost 3, with 8 bases in between. This CDR3 is built from 13 residues. For the CDR3, the DNA is TGTGCCAGCAGTGATGAGGGTTACTATGGCTACACCTTC. Translating it yields CASSDEGYYGYTF. The full variable domain, in which reference TRBV2 and TRBJ1-2 provide the parts outside the CDR3, is EPEVTQTPSHQVTQMGQEVILRCVPISNHLYFYWYRQILGQKVEFLVSFYNNEISEKSEIFDDQFSVERPDGSNFTLKIRSTKLEDSAMYFCASSDEGYYGYTFGSGTRLTVV.

This clonotype came up a few times. In DNA, the CDR3 is TGTGCCAGCAGTTTCGGGACAGGCCGATCCAACTCTGGAAACACCATATATTTT. Its protein is CASSFGTGRSNSGNTIYF. This chain links TRBV12-3 or TRBV12-4 with TRBJ1-3, with 8 positions matching TRBD1. V shed 3 bases, J shed 0 bases, and the junction held 10 bases outside the gene matches. This CDR3 is 18 amino acids long.

Only a few counts were recorded for this clonotype. This rearrangement joins TRBV30 to TRBJ2-3; 8 bases align to TRBD1. V trimming: 2 bases; J trimming: 3 bases; junction bases outside the gene matches: 7. The CDR3 consists of 15 residues. Germline V gives CDR1 GTSNPN, CDR2 SVGIG (reference sequence). The CDR3 bases are TGTGCCTGGAGTCAGGGGGCGCGTAGTACAGATACGCAGTATTTT. Protein sequence: CAWSQGARSTDTQYF.

V usage is TRBV10-3 and J usage is TRBJ2-7; D not resolved. The CDR3 spans 14 residues. The germline CDR1 and CDR2 sequences are ENHRY and SYGVKD. Trimming cost V 5 bases and J 4 bases, with 15 bases left between them. CDR3 in amino acids: CAISFRYGLYEQYF. The CDR3 DNA follows: TGTGCCATCAGTTTTCGTTATGGTTTGTACGAGCAGTACTTC.

This clonotype was picked up a small number of times. The chain recombines TRBV6-5 with TRBJ2-7; D tentatively fits TRBD1 or TRBD2 (5 bases each). V gave up 7 bases and J gave up 2 bases, with 12 bases separating them. The germline V gene has CDR1 MNHEY and CDR2 SVGAGI. The CDR3 extends over 13 amino acids. The CDR3 DNA follows: TGTGCCAGCACTAGGGACGGAACCTACGAGCAGTACTTC. This encodes CASTRDGTYEQYF.

This clonotype has at least ten counts. CDR3 protein: CASSYNNPAGDGVGYTF. The CDR3 DNA reads TGTGCCAGCAGCTACAATAACCCGGCAGGGGATGGTGTTGGCTACACCTTC. The chain combines TRBV7-9 with TRBJ1-2; TRBD1 is a possible D gene (6 bases). The CDR3 has 17 amino acids. V was shortened by 4 bases and J by 7 bases, with 25 bases between the two germline ends. The germline CDR1 and CDR2 sequences are SEHNR and FQNEAQ (reference sequence).

This rearrangement joins TRBV24-1 to TRBJ1-2; possible D gene TRBD1, 6 bases. The CDR3 extends over 14 amino acids. V gave up 0 bases and J gave up 8 bases, with 12 bases separating them. Germline loops: CDR1 KGHDR, CDR2 SFDVKD. Written as DNA, the CDR3 is TGTGCCACCAGTGATTTGCAGGACAGACGGGGCTACACCTTC. Its translation: CATSDLQDRRGYTF.